This T cell receptor beta chain was identified in a study of OX40 agonist ivuxolimab in advanced cancers. Study conclusions and caveats: In the 0.1-3.0 mg/kg groups, partial responders showed among the lowest expansion. Low normalized T-cell clonal expansion was additionally recorded for some nonresponders.

On this clone: Its target is not known.

CDR1 is MNHNY and CDR2 is SVGAGI in the germline V gene (reference sequence). V gave up 8 bases and J gave up 4 bases; unmatched junction bases: 10. The CDR3 spans 14 residues. Sequencing was performed with immunoSEQ multiplex PCR; in TCRdb, only in-frame clones are kept and a portion is missing. The repertoire has about 58,000 clones, roughly four fifths of them found once; the top ten carry roughly 1.5%. The source of this sequence is an adult with an advanced solid tumor such as melanoma, head and neck, liver or kidney cancer. The sequencing used CD4+ or CD8+ T cells sorted from blood, collected in a trial of the OX40 agonist ivuxolimab. V usage is TRBV6-6 and J usage is TRBJ2-7; 8 bases match TRBD1. CDR3 nucleotide sequence: TGTGCCAGCCAACAGGGGGTGGGAATTTACGAGCAGTACTTC. Encoded protein: CASQQGVGIYEQYF.